Sequencing of this TCR beta chain was carried out in a study of Ad26.COV2.S vaccination and SARS-CoV-2 variants (TCRdb year 2021). Broadly, across the study: Donors in the vaccine arm were drawn from COV1001, a multicentre, randomized, double-blind, placebo-controlled phase I-IIa trial testing Ad26.COV2.S in healthy adults. The TCR-sequenced set comprised around 30 samples: about 19 Ad26.COV2.S vaccine recipients, 5 placebo recipients and 8 SARS-CoV-2 convalescent individuals. TCRbeta repertoire sequencing served as the tool for gauging how specific and how broad the SARS-CoV-2-reactive T cell receptors were following Ad26.COV2.S vaccination. Blinding of investigators to trial group allocation was maintained during experiments and outcome assessment. Trial participants were randomized into five groups of five, in which low-dose or high-dose Ad26.COV2.S was given once or twice, or placebo was given on both occasions. Dosing of Ad26.COV2.S was intramuscular, at either 5x10^10 or 1x10^11 viral particles, delivered as one shot or as two shots spaced 56 days apart. What the authors observed across the whole study: The study was not powered for comparison of responses between vaccine doses or regimens. Ad26.COV2.S recipients had higher spike-specific TCR breadth than placebo recipients (P = 0.0014). Vaccine and placebo recipients had comparable non-spike TCR breadth, which fits with the vaccine containing only spike. After vaccination, spike-specific CD8+ and CD4+ T cell responses were reported to show substantial breadth. The authors noted that the TCR breadth and depth analyses may have underestimated total T cell responses.

This clone has just one count. Its antigen is unknown. Base quality data are lacking; no much larger clone is found one base away. The sample's treatment or condition label, in plain terms: some 20 received Ad26.COV2.S at low or high dose, single or two shots; several received placebo; per-sample allocation not given. Repertoires of vaccine and placebo recipients were sequenced from samples collected on day 63 after the first injection. Between 29 July and 7 August 2020, Cohort 1b enrolled 25 adults aged 18-55 years at one site in Boston, USA. Ad26.COV2.S was a replication-incompetent adenovirus type 26 vector that expressed a prefusion-stabilized SARS-CoV-2 spike protein derived from the original Wuhan strain. The immunoSEQ Assay was the method used to sequence TCRbeta CDR3 regions. After extraction, genomic DNA underwent amplification by bias-controlled multiplex PCR, followed by high-throughput sequencing. The authors' analysis ran thus. To quantify the absolute abundance of every unique TCRbeta CDR3 region, sequences were collapsed and filtered. T cell fraction was estimated by normalizing TCRbeta template counts to usable DNA, which was measured by amplifying reference genes present in all nucleated cells. Repertoire TCRs were annotated as SARS-CoV-2-specific when V gene, CDR3 amino acid sequence and J gene were exactly matched to a known reactive TCR set. The reference SARS-CoV-2 TCR set was obtained from MIRA and was filtered for enrichment in COVID-19-positive ImmuneCODE repertoires, whereby public or cross-reactive TCRs were removed. Using the MIRA antigens, annotated TCRs were further analysed by specific ORF or by position within an ORF. Breadth was defined as the number of annotated unique rearrangements divided by the total number of unique productive rearrangements, and depth was defined as the summed frequency of the annotated unique rearrangements. TCR breadth was compared between groups using two-sided Wilcoxon rank-sum tests. In its TCRdb copy, this immuneACCESS table keeps in-frame sequences only and misses some clones. Where compared with another copy, unresolved V genes explain less than half of these, and the others have no known cause. Clone size and the V and J calls come from that table; the DNA yielded D and trimming. Counted in this sample were over 250,000 clones; around 87% of them appeared once. The ten largest clones add up to 3% to 4% of the sample.

This sequence was found in a person aged 18-65 years who received the Ad26.COV2.S COVID-19 vaccine or a placebo. The sequences come from peripheral blood, collected in a trial of Ad26.COV2.S vaccine versus placebo.

The CDR3 in this case is CASSLVGLKGNEQFF. The sequenced DNA: TGCGCCAGCAGCTTGGTGGGACTCAAGGGGAATGAGCAGTTCTTC. The chain links TRBV5-1 with TRBJ2-1; TRBD2 is perhaps the D gene, given 6 matching bases. V sheds 0 bases and J sheds 7 bases, leaving 14 bases between their ends. Per the germline V gene, SGHRS is the CDR1 and YFSETQ is the CDR2. Taken from cysteine to phenylalanine, the CDR3 has 15 residues. Only CDR3 DNA remains: 45 bases, in frame from the first base.